The 19 T cell receptor beta chains below come from one sample, sequenced in a study of T-cell memory formation after mild COVID-19. TCRdb re-called the 5' RACE reads through MiXCR, storing one row per CDR3 protein. The table shows around 400,000 distinct CDR3 sequences, with roughly 26% occurring only once. Sequencing input: PBMCs or a T cell subset sorted from them (not recorded which). These receptors were taken from an adult woman who had mild COVID-19 (a few samples of this study predate the infection). Cell type and time point are not known.

Comments on this clonotype: One end of the junction is discordant with germline, which a read error may explain. The V call is TRBV12-3 or TRBV12-4, the J call TRBJ1-2; D possibly corresponds to TRBD1 (6 bases). CDR3 size: 14 residues. The CDR3 is CASSFGDRTYGYTF. The CDR3 coding sequence is TGTGCCAGCAGTTTCGGAGACAGGACCTATGGCTACACATTC.

The chain uses TRBV4-3 and TRBJ2-2; 7 nucleotides agree with TRBD1. The germline V gene encodes CDR1 LGHNA and CDR2 YSLEER. V was pared by 1 base and J by 4 bases, with 6 bases of the junction left unmatched. CDR3 size: 16 residues. The CDR3 sequence is CASSQGDSKSTGELFF. The CDR3 DNA reads TGCGCCAGCAGCCAAGGGGACAGTAAGAGCACCGGGGAGCTGTTTTTT.

The chain employs TRBV4-1 and TRBJ2-3; 9 bases are shared with TRBD2. The CDR3 spans 13 residues. Trimming took 7 bases from V and 4 from J; bases not matched to a gene: 3. CDR1 is MGHRA and CDR2 is YSYEKL in the germline V gene. CDR3 nucleotide sequence: TGCGCCAGCACGAGCGGGAGGTCAGATACGCAGTATTTT. Translated, it gives CASTSGRSDTQYF.

This clonotype has ten or more counts. The V and J genes are TRBV4-3 and TRBJ2-4; no definite D call. V was pared by 3 bases and J by 7 bases, with 19 bases between. This CDR3 has 16 residues. The germline V gene encodes CDR1 LGHNA and CDR2 YSLEER. The CDR3 region has the DNA TGCGCCAGCAGCCATTCACGTGAGAGCTCCCGGAACATTCAGTACTTC. It translates to CASSHSRESSRNIQYF.

The gene calls are TRBV15 and TRBJ1-1, with unresolved D. The CDR3 is 12 amino acids. Per germline, CDR1 LNHNV and CDR2 YYDKDF (reference sequence). Trimming took off 3 bases at V and 11 bases at J, with 13 bases between the two ends. The CDR3: CATSSPFSGAFF. CDR3 DNA: TGTGCCACCAGCAGCCCATTTAGCGGGGCTTTCTTT.

The chain carries TRBV20-1 and TRBJ2-3, with D possibly matching TRBD2 (6 bases). The CDR3 is 12 amino acids. Germline lookup yields CDR1 DFQATT and CDR2 SNEGSKA (reference sequence). V lost 5 bases, J lost 4 bases, and 10 bases lay in between. Here the CDR3 reads CSAGRDADTQYF. The CDR3 bases are TGCAGTGCTGGGCGGGACGCAGATACGCAGTATTTT.

The V gene is TRBV9, the J gene TRBJ2-1; the match to TRBD2 covers 8 bases. The germline V gene has CDR1 SGDLS and CDR2 YYNGEE. This CDR3 contains 16 residues. V gave up 3 bases and J gave up 4 bases; unmatched junction bases: 9. In nucleotides, the CDR3 is TGTGCCAGCAGCGCGGAGGGCAGCGGGGGATACAATGAGCAGTTCTTC. This codes for CASSAEGSGGYNEQFF.

This clonotype has more than one count but fewer than ten. V and J are TRBV4-1 and TRBJ2-6; the match to TRBD1 covers 9 bases. Unmatched junction bases numbered 5, after V lost 2 bases and J lost 0 bases. From germline, CDR1 is MGHRA and CDR2 YSYEKL. The CDR3 is 18 amino acids. The chain's CDR3 is CASSQRTGDFSGANVLTF. The DNA of the CDR3 is TGCGCCAGCAGCCAACGGACAGGGGACTTCTCTGGGGCCAACGTCCTGACTTTC.

The CDR3 loop reads CASSSGTEAGELFF. The CDR3 DNA reads as TGTGCCAGTAGTTCCGGGACAGAGGCCGGGGAGCTGTTTTTT. This chain links TRBV19 with TRBJ2-2, with 7 bases matching TRBD1. V lost 5 bases to trimming and J lost 6 bases; unmatched junction nucleotides: 6. Germline V gene lookup returns CDR1 LNHDA and CDR2 SQIVND (reference sequence). The CDR3 consists of 14 residues.

J is TRBJ1-1 and V is TRBV6-2 or TRBV6-3; tentatively, D is TRBD1 (5 bases). Trimming removed 6 bases at V and 2 bases at J, with 10 bases between. The germline gives CDR1 MNHEY, CDR2 SVGEGT. The CDR3 runs to 13 residues. CDR3 loop: CASRMQGNTEAFF. The CDR3 DNA is TGTGCCAGCAGGATGCAGGGAAACACTGAAGCTTTCTTT.

This rearrangement joins TRBV7-9 to TRBJ2-7; TRBD1 agrees at 9 bases. CDR3 length equals 13 residues. Per germline, CDR1 SEHNR and CDR2 FQNEAQ (reference sequence). V was clipped by 3 bases and J by 5 bases; unmatched bases: 2. CDR3 region: CASSFGTGNEQYF. The CDR3 DNA follows: TGTGCCAGCAGCTTCGGGACAGGGAACGAGCAGTACTTC.

A few counts support this clonotype. The rearrangement links TRBV12-3 or TRBV12-4 to TRBJ2-1; D might be TRBD2 (5 bases). The CDR3 consists of 17 residues. Trimming removed 6 bases at V and 4 bases at J, with 22 bases between. The CDR3 DNA sequence: TGTGCCAGCAGCCCCCCGCCTCCAAGCGGAGTGTACAATGAGCAGTTCTTC. Protein: CASSPPPPSGVYNEQFF.

V usage is TRBV5-4 and J usage is TRBJ2-3, with TRBD2 identical over 9 bases. Germline V gives CDR1 SGHNT, CDR2 YYREEE (reference sequence). The CDR3 has 15 amino acids. Trimming cost V 0 bases and J 5 bases; bases outside gene matches: 4. This chain's CDR3 is CASSLGGAGGDTQYF. The CDR3 nucleotides read TGTGCCAGCAGCTTGGGGGGAGCGGGGGGAGATACGCAGTATTTT.

This chain connects TRBV27 to TRBJ2-2; D is unresolved. V was pared by 4 bases and J by 6 bases, with 12 bases between. Germline CDR1 is MNHEY and CDR2 is SMNVEV (reference sequence). The length of the CDR3 is 14 residues. CDR3 sequence reads: CASSSTIYSGELFF. The DNA of the CDR3 is TGTGCCAGCAGTTCAACTATTTATTCCGGGGAGCTGTTTTTT.

The rearrangement links TRBV5-1 to TRBJ2-7; TRBD1 might be the D (6 bases). This CDR3 contains 13 residues. V gave up 8 bases and J gave up 5 bases, with 17 bases separating them. CDR1 is SGHRS and CDR2 is YFSETQ in the germline V gene. CDR3: CARQGARGNEQYF. CDR3 DNA sequence: TGCGCCAGACAGGGCGCGAGGGGAAACGAGCAGTACTTC.

The CDR3 DNA is TGTGCCAGCAGCCAACCCAAAGAGACCCAGTACTTC. Residues: CASSQPKETQYF. V is TRBV3-1 and J is TRBJ2-5; D unresolved. V dropped 2 bases and J dropped 3 bases, with 4 bases sitting between them. The CDR3 has 12 residues. Per the germline V gene, CDR1 is LGHDT and CDR2 is YNNKEL (reference sequence).

In its sample, this clonotype was seen a few times. The V call is TRBV4-3, the J call TRBJ2-5, with TRBD2 matching 9 bases. The CDR3 totals 15 residues. Trimming at V came to 1 base and at J to 4 bases, leaving 4 bases not matched to a gene. Germline-derived CDR1 and CDR2 are LGHNA and YSLEER. CDR3 nucleotide sequence: TGCGCCAGCAGCCAAGGGACTAGCGCCATAGAGACCCAGTACTTC. Translation: CASSQGTSAIETQYF.

V and J are TRBV12-3 or TRBV12-4 and TRBJ1-1; no firm D call. V shed 4 bases and J shed 1 base, with 10 bases lying between them. This CDR3 contains 14 residues. The CDR3 bases are TGTGCCAGCAGTTCGCACCCCACGAACACTGAAGCTTTCTTT. This codes for CASSSHPTNTEAFF.

The chain combines TRBV7-9 with TRBJ2-6; 9 bases align to TRBD1. Losses at the gene ends were 5 bases for V and 1 base for J; bases not matched to a gene: 6. This CDR3 is built from 17 residues. The germline V gene encodes CDR1 SEHNR and CDR2 FQNEAQ (reference sequence). The CDR3 reads CASSPGQGESGANVLTF. In DNA, the CDR3 is TGTGCCAGCAGCCCGGGACAGGGAGAATCTGGGGCCAACGTCCTGACTTTC.